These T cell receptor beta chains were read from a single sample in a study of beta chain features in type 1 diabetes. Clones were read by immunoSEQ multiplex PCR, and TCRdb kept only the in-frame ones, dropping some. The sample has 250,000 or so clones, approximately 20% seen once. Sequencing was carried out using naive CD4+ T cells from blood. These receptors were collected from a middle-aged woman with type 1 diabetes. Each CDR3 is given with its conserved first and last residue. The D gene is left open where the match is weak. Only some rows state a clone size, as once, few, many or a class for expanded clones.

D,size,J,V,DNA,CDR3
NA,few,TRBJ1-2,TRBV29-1,TGCAGCGTTGATGCCTCGGGACTCAACTATGGCTACACCTTC,CSVDASGLNYGYTF
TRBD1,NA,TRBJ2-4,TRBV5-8,TGTGCCAGCAGCCCCCGCACAGGGGTGAACATTCAGTACTTC,CASSPRTGVNIQYF
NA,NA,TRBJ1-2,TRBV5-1,TGCGCCAGCAGCTTGGGGAGAACGGGGGGCTACACCTTC,CASSLGRTGGYTF
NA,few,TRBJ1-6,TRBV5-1,TGCGCCAGCGGCCGTGGGGGGGCAAATTCACCCCTCCACTTT,CASGRGGANSPLHF
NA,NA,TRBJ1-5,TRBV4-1,TGCGCCAGCAGCCTAAGAGAGGCAGGGTCAATGAATCAGCCCCAGCATTTT,CASSLREAGSMNQPQHF
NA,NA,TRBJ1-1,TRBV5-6,TGTGCCAGCAGCTTGACACGGACGGGGGCTTTCTTT,CASSLTRTGAFF
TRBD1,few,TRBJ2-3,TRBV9,TGTGCCACCGCCCTGACAGGGTCGGCAGATACGCAGTATTTT,CATALTGSADTQYF
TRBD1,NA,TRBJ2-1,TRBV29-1,TGCAGCGTTGACCCCGGACAGGGGAGCAATGAGCAGTTCTTC,CSVDPGQGSNEQFF
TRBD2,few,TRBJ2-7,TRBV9,TGTGCCAGCAGCCTGTTGCGGGAGGGGTACGAGCAGTACTTC,CASSLLREGYEQYF
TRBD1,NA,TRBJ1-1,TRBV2,TGTGCCAACAAACGACAGGGGGGGATGAACACTGAAGCTTTCTTT,CANKRQGGMNTEAFF
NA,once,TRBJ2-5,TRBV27,TGTGCCAGCAGTTTACTGCGGTACGCGACCCAGTACTTC,CASSLLRYATQYF
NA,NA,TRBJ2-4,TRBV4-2,TGTGCCAGCAGCCAAGACAGACTAGCCAAAAACATTCAGTACTTC,CASSQDRLAKNIQYF
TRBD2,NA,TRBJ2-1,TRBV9,TGTGCCAGCAGCGTAGTAAGCGGGGGGGCCCCCAATGAGCAGTTCTTC,CASSVVSGGAPNEQFF
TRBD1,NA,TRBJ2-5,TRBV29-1,TGCAGCGGGACAGGGGAAGAGACCCAGTACTTC,CSGTGEETQYF
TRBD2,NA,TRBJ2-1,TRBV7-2,TGTGCCAGCAGCTTGAGGCGGGGGTGGCATGAGCAGTTCTTC,CASSLRRGWHEQFF
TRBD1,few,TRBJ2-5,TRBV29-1,TGCAGCGTAATGACAGGGGGGGACGAGACCCAGTACTTC,CSVMTGGDETQYF
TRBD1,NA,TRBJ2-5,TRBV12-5,TGTGCTAGTGGTTTGGGGGACAGGGGGAGGGTGGAGACCCAGTACTTC,CASGLGDRGRVETQYF
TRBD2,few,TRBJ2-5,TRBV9,TGTGCCAGCAGCGTCCTAGCGGGTGCCACAGAGACCCAGTACTTC,CASSVLAGATETQYF
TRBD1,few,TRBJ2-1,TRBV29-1,TGCAGCGCACAGGGGCGCGTTGAGCAGTTCTTC,CSAQGRVEQFF
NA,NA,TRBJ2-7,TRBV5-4,TGTGCCAGCAGCCAAGACGGCAGCGGGACAACCTACGAGCAGTACTTC,CASSQDGSGTTYEQYF
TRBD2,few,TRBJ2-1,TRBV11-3,TGTGCCAGCAGCCCGGGGGGACTCCCAAGCTCCTACAATGAGCAGTTCTTC,CASSPGGLPSSYNEQFF
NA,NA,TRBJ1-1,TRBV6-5,TGTGCCAGCAGTTACTCGAGTTCGGGGACTGAAGCTTTCTTT,CASSYSSSGTEAFF
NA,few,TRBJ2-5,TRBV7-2,TGTGCCAGCTCAACCCAAGGGGTCGTGACCCAGTACTTC,CASSTQGVVTQYF
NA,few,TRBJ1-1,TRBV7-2,TGTGCCAGCAGCTTTTCAGGGGCGACCGAAGCTTTCTTT,CASSFSGATEAFF
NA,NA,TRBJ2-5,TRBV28,TGTGCCAGTTCCGGTCGGGGGGCGAACGTGGAGACCCAGTACTTC,CASSGRGANVETQYF
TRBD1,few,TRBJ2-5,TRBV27,TGTGCCAGCAGTTTCTGGGACAGAGAGACCCAGTACTTC,CASSFWDRETQYF
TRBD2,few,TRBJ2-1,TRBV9,TGTGCCAGCAGCGCGCCCACCCCGGGACTAGCATCTGAGCAGTTCTTC,CASSAPTPGLASEQFF
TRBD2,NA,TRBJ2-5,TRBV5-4,TGTGCCAGCAGCTTAGGACTAGCGGGACAAGAGACCCAGTACTTC,CASSLGLAGQETQYF
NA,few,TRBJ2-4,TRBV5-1,TGCGCCAGCAGCTTGGGCTCGAGGGAAAACATTCAGTACTTC,CASSLGSRENIQYF
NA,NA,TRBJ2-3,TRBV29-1,TGCAGCGTGGCCGGAGCAGATACGCAGTATTTT,CSVAGADTQYF
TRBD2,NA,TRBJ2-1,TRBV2,TGTGCCACCTCACCTAGCGGGCCTTACAATGAGCAGTTCTTC,CATSPSGPYNEQFF
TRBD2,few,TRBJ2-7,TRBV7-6,TGTGCCAGCAGCTTAGCCGCTAGCGGGAGCGCCGAGCAGTACTTC,CASSLAASGSAEQYF